This entry describes one T cell receptor (beta chain). CDR3 length: 15 residues. V gave up 4 bases and J gave up 4 bases; unmatched junction bases: 6. Germline CDR1 is SGHKS and CDR2 is YYEKEE (reference sequence). This record comes from a study of blood T cell repertoires in COVID-19. Study information: Both acute and convalescent COVID-19 samples were obtained from the United States, Italy and Spain. T cells, B-cell-depleted T cells, or PBMCs provided the cDNA or gDNA that served as material.

The authors' processing: Cell counts per sample came from amplifying reference gene primers. This table comes from immunoSEQ multiplex PCR, and its TCRdb copy is limited to in-frame clones, with some not included. The V and J calls and clone size come from that table; D and trimming were worked out from the DNA. The profile covers about 200,000 clones, with around nine tenths appearing a single time and around 1.5% taken by the ten largest. The receptor's source is a man between 18 and 29 years old with active or convalescent COVID-19. The chain couples TRBV5-5 to TRBJ1-2; TRBD1 matches 11 bases. The specimen was peripheral blood. For the CDR3, the DNA is TGTGCCAGCAGCAAAGGGACAGGGGGGGTCTATGGCTACACCTTC. Translating it yields CASSKGTGGVYGYTF.